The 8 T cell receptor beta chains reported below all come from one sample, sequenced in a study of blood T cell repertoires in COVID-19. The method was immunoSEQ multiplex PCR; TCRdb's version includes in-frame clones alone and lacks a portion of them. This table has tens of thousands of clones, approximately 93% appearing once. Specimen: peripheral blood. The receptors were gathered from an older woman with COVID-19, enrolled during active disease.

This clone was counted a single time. CDR3 nucleotide sequence: TGTGCCAGCAGCTTAGAGCAGGGGCCCAACTATGGCTACACCTTC. It yields the protein CASSLEQGPNYGYTF. The chain is built from TRBV5-4 and TRBJ1-2; D is possibly TRBD1 (6 bases). The CDR3 runs 15 residues. From germline, CDR1 is SGHNT and CDR2 YYREEE (reference sequence). The V end was cut by 2 bases, the J end by 2 bases, with 13 bases between.

The CDR3 region is CASSAGNPTGEQYF. Written as DNA, the CDR3 is TGTGCCAGCAGCGCCGGGAACCCAACTGGGGAGCAGTACTTC. V and J are TRBV7-9 and TRBJ2-7, with D tentatively TRBD2 (5 bases). V was pared by 5 bases and J by 7 bases, with 18 bases between. The length of the CDR3 is 14 residues. Germline V gene data show CDR1 as SEHNR and CDR2 as FQNEAQ (reference sequence).

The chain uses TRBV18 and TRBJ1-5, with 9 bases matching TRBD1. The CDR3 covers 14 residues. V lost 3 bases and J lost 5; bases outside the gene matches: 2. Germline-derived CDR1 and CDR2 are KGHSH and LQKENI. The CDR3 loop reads CASSPRDRDQPQHF. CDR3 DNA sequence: TGTGCCAGCTCACCTAGGGACAGGGATCAGCCCCAGCATTTT.

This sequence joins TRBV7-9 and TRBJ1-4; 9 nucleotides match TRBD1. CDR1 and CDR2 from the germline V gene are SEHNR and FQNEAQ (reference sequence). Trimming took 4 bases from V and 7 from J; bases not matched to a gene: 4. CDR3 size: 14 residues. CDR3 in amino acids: CASSSRDRAEKLFF. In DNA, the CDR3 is TGTGCCAGCAGCTCCCGGGACAGGGCTGAAAAACTGTTTTTT.

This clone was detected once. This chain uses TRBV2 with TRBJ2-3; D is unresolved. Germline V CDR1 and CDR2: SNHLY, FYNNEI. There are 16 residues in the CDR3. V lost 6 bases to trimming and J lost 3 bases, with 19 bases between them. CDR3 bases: TGTGCCAGCAGCTCCCTCAGGTCTCCGACAACAGATACGCAGTATTTT. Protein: CASSSLRSPTTDTQYF. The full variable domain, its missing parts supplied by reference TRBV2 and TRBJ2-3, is EPEVTQTPSHQVTQMGQEVILRCVPISNHLYFYWYRQILGQKVEFLVSFYNNEISEKSEIFDDQFSVERPDGSNFTLKIRSTKLEDSAMYFCASSSLRSPTTDTQYFGPGTRLTVL.

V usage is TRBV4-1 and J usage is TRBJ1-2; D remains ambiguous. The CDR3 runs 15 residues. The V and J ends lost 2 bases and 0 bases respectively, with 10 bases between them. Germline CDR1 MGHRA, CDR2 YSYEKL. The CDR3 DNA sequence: TGCGCCAGCAGCCAACTCCACACAACTAACTATGGCTACACCTTC. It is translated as CASSQLHTTNYGYTF.

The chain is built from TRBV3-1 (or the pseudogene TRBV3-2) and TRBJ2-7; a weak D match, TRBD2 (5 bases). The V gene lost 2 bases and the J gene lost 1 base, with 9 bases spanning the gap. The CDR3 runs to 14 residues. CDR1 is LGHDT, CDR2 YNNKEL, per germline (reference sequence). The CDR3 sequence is CASSQFPGSYEQYF. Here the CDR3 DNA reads TGTGCCAGCAGCCAATTCCCGGGATCCTACGAGCAGTACTTC.

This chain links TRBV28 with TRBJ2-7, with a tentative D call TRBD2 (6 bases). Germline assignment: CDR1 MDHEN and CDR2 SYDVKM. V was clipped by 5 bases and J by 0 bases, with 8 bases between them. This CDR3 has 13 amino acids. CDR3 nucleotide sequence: TGTGCCAGCAGTACGGACTACTCCTACGAGCAGTACTTC. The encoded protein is CASSTDYSYEQYF. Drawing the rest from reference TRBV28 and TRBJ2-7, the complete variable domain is DVKVTQSSRYLVKRTGEKVFLECVQDMDHENMFWYRQDPGLGLRLIYFSYDVKMKEKGDIPEGYSVSREKKERFSLILESASTNQTSMYLCASSTDYSYEQYFGPGTRLTVT.